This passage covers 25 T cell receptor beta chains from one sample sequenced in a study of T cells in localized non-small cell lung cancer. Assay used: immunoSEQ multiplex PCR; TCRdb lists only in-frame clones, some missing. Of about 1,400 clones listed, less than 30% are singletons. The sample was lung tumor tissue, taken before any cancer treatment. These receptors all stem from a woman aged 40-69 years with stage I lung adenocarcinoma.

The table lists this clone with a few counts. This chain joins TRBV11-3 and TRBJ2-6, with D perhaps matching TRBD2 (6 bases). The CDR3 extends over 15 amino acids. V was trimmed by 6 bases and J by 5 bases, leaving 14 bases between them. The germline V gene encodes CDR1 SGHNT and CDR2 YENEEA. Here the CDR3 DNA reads TGTGCCAGCAGAGGCGGGGACCACTGGGCCAACGTCCTGACTTTC. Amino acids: CASRGGDHWANVLTF.

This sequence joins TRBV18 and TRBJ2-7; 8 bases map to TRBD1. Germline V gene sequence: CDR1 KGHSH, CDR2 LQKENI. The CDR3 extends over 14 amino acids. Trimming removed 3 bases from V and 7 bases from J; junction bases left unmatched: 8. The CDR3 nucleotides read TGTGCCAGCTCACCGATAGGGACAGGAGAAGAGCAGTACTTC. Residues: CASSPIGTGEEQYF.

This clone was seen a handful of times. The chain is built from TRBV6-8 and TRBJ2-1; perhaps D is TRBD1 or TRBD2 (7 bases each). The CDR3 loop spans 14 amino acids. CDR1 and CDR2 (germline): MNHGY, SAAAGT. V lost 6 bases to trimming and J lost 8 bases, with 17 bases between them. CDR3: CASSRSGGGHEQFF. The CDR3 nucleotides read TGTGCCAGCAGCAGGTCAGGGGGGGGTCATGAGCAGTTCTTC.

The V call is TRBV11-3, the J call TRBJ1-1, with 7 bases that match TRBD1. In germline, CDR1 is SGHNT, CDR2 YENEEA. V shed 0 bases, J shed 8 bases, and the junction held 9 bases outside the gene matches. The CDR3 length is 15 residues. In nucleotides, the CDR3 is TGTGCCAGCAGCTTAGACCCTACAGGGGCGGGGGAAGCTTTCTTT. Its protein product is CASSLDPTGAGEAFF.

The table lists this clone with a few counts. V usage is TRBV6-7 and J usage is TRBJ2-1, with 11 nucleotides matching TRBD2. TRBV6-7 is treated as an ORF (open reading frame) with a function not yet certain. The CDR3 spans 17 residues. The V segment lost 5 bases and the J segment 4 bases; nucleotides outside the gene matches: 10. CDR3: CASSEGNLAGGYNEQFF. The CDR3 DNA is TGTGCCAGCAGTGAAGGTAATCTAGCGGGAGGATACAATGAGCAGTTCTTC.

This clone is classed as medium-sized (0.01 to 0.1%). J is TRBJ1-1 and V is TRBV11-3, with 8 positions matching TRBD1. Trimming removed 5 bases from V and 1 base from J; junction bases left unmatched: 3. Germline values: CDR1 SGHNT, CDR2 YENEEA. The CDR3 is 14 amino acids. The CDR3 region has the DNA TGTGCCAGCAGCAAAGGGACAGGGAACACTGAAGCTTTCTTT. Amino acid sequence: CASSKGTGNTEAFF.

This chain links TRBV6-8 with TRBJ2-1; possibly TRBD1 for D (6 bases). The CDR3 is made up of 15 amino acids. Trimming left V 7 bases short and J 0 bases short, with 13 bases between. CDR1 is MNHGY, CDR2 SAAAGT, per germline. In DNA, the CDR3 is TGTGCCAGCATTCAGGACAGAGTCTCCTACAATGAGCAGTTCTTC. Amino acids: CASIQDRVSYNEQFF.

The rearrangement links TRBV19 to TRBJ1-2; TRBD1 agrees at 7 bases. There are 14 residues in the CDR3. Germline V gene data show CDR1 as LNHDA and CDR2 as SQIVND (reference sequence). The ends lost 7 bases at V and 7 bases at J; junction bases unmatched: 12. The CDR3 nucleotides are TGTGCCAGTACCAATGAAGGGACAGCCAGTGGCTACACCTTC. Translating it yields CASTNEGTASGYTF.

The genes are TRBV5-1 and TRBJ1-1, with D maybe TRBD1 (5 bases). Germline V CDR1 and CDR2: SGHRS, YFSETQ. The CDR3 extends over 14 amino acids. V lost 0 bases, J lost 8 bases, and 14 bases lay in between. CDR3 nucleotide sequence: TGCGCCAGCAGCTTGGGAAACGGACGGGGCGAAGCTTTCTTT. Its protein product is CASSLGNGRGEAFF.

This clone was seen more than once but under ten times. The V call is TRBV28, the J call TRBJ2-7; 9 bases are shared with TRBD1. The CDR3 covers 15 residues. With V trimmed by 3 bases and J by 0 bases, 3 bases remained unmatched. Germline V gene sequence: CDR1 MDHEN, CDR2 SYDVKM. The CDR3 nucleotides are TGTGCCAGCAGTTTGGCGACAGGGGGCTCCTACGAGCAGTACTTC. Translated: CASSLATGGSYEQYF.

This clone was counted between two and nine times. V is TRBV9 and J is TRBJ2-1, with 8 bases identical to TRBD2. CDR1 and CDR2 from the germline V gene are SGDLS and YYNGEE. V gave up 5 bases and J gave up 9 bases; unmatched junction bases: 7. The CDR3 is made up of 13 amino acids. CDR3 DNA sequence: TGTGCCAGCAGAAGCGGGAGAGAAGGTGAGCAGTTCTTC. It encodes CASRSGREGEQFF.

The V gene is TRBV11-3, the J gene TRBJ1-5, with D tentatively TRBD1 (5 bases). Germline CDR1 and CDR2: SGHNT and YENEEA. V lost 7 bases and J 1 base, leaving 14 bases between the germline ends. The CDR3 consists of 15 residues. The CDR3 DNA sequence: TGTGCCAGCACGAGGCGGGGCTCGAGCAATCAGCCCCAGCATTTT. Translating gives CASTRRGSSNQPQHF.

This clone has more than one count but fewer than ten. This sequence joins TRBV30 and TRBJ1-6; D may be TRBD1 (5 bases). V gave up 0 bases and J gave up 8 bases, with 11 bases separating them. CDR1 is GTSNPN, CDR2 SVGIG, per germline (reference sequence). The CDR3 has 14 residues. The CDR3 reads CAWSVQGRYSPLHF. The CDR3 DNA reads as TGTGCCTGGAGTGTTCAGGGAAGGTATTCACCCCTCCACTTT.

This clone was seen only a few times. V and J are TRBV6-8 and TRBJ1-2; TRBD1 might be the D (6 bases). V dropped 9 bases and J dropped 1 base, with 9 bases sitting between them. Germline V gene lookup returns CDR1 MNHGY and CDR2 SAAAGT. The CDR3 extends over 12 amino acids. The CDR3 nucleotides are TGTGCCAGTGGACAGAGTAACTATGGCTACACCTTC. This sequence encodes CASGQSNYGYTF.

The CDR3: CASSLGLAGDPKGEQYF. CDR3 nucleotide sequence: TGTGCCAGCAGCCTCGGACTAGCGGGGGATCCTAAAGGAGAGCAGTACTTC. The chain uses TRBV11-3 and TRBJ2-7; 13 nucleotides align to TRBD2. V was clipped by 5 bases and J by 7 bases; unmatched bases: 14. Germline V gives CDR1 SGHNT, CDR2 YENEEA. The CDR3 is 17 residues long.

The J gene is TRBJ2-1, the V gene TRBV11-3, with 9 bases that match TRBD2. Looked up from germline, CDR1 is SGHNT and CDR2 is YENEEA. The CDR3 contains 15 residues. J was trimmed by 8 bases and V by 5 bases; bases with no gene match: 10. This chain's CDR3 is CASSLAGGSWDEQFF. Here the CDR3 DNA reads TGTGCCAGCAGCCTTGCGGGGGGGTCTTGGGATGAGCAGTTCTTC.

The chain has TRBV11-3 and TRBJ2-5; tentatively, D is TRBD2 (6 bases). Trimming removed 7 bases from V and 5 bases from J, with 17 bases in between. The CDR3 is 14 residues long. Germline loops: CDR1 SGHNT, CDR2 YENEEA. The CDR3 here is CASKTLGGVETQYF. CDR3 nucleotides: TGTGCCAGCAAAACCCTGGGGGGAGTGGAGACCCAGTACTTC.

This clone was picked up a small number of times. The CDR3: CASSLGPAGTSTDTQYF. The CDR3 DNA is TGTGCCAGCAGCTTAGGTCCAGCGGGGACTAGCACAGATACGCAGTATTTT. This sequence joins TRBV11-3 and TRBJ2-3; 7 bases match TRBD2. This CDR3 spans 17 amino acids. The V gene's germline CDR1 is SGHNT and CDR2 YENEEA. Unmatched junction bases numbered 7, after V lost 1 base and J lost 0 bases.

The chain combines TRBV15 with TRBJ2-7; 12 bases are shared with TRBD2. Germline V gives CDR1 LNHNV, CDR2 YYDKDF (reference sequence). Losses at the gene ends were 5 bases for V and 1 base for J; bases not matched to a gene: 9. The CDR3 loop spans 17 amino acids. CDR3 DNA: TGTGCCACCAGCCCGGAACTTGGGACTAGCGGGTCCTACGAGCAGTACTTC. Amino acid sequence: CATSPELGTSGSYEQYF.

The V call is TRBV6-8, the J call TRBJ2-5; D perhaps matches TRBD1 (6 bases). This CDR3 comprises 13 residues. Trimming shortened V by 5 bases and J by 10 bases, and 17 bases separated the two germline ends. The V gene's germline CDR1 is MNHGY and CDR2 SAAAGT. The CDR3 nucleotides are TGTGCCAGCAGTCCACAGGGAAGGATAGGCCAGTACTTC. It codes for CASSPQGRIGQYF.

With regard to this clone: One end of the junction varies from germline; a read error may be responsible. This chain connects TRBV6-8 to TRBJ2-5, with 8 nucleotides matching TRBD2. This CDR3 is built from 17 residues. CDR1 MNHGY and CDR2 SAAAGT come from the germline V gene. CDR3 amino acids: CAISAGRGSGEQETQYF. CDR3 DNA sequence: TGTGCCATCAGTGCGGGCCGGGGTAGCGGGGAACAAGAGACCCAGTACTTC.

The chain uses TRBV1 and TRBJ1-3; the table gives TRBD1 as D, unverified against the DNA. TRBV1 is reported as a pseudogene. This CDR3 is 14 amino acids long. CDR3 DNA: TGCGCCAGCAGCCAAGATCCAAATCCCAGCACCATATATTTT. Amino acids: CASSQDPNPSTIYF.

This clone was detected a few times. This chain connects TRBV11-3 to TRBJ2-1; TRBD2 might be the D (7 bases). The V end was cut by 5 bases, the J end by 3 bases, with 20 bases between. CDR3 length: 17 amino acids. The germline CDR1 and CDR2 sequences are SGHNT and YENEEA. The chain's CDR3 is CASSEGGGLIHYNEQFF. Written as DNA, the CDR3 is TGTGCCAGCAGCGAAGGGGGGGGCCTTATCCACTACAATGAGCAGTTCTTC.

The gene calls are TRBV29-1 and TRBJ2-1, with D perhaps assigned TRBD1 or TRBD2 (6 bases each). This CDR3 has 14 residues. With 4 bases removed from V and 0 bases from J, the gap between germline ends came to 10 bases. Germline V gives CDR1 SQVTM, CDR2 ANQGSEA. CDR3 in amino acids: CSVGGGSSYNEQFF. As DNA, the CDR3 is TGCAGCGTTGGAGGGGGGAGCTCCTACAATGAGCAGTTCTTC.

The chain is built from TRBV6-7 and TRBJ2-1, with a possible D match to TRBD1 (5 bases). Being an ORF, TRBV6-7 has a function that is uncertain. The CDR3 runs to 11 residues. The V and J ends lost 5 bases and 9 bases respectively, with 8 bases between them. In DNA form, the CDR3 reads TGTGCCAGCAGTGAAAGGGGTGAGCAGTTCTTC. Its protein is CASSERGEQFF.